This T cell receptor (beta chain) was captured by sequencing in a study of T cells in Graves' hyperthyroidism and ophthalmopathy (dated by TCRdb to the late 2010s). Concerning the study at large: Peripheral blood samples were taken at initial diagnosis, before any treatment was given. Whether ophthalmopathy could be predicted prospectively was tested in an independent validation cohort made up of fewer than 20 hyperthyroidism patients plus 17 patients who later progressed to ophthalmopathy. The paper reports TCR Vbeta CDR3 sequencing of over 120 peripheral blood samples: 40 or so ophthalmopathy, approximately 74 hyperthyroidism and around 17 progressor patients. To identify distinguishing TCR V-J signatures, a discovery cohort of 90 to 100 patients was used, comprising 40 to 45 with Graves' ophthalmopathy and around 57 with stable Graves' hyperthyroidism. For training and testing, the 100 or so patients in the discovery cohort were randomly divided in a 7:3 ratio. In more than five Graves' hyperthyroidism patients, the study also compared T-cell repertoires from thyroid tissue with T-cell repertoires from blood. Following sampling, methimazole starting at 30 mg daily was given to hyperthyroidism patients, and high-dose intravenous methylprednisolone was given to ophthalmopathy patients.

Hyperthyroidism patients were aged 18 to 65 years and newly diagnosed, with disease duration of less than 2 months. Any patient with an uncontrolled infection, another autoimmune disease, pregnancy or lactation was excluded. Diagnoses were based on clinical symptoms, serum thyroxine and TRAb, thyroid ultrasound and orbital computed tomography. Blood from progressor patients was collected at the time of first diagnosis with hyperthyroidism, before any ophthalmopathy symptoms had appeared. Ficoll-Paque density gradient centrifugation was used to isolate PBMCs from around 10 ml of fresh peripheral blood. Progressor patients were first diagnosed with Graves' hyperthyroidism and then developed ophthalmopathy during follow-up. Trizol reagent was used to extract total RNA, and RNA quality was then checked on an Agilent 2100 Bioanalyzer. Amplification of TCR beta CDR3 regions was carried out from RNA transcripts. The first round of RT-PCR for the TCR CDR3 was performed with the HTBI primer set and the Qiagen OneStep RT-PCR kit. Libraries were constructed in a second round of multiplex PCR, after which size selection and purification were carried out. Sequencing of the libraries was done on an Illumina HiSeq2000 using paired-end 100 bp reads. Concerning the study's data processing: SOAPnuke was used to process the raw data, removing reads that contained adapters or uncalled bases, had a mean Phred below 15, or lacked an exact match to the constant primer or identifier. High-quality paired reads were merged with COPE v1.2.5, and unique nucleotide sequences were defined as clonotypes. MiTCR v1.1 was used to align clonotypes to the IMGT TRBV, TRBD and TRBJ reference segments. The analysis included only V-J combinations with a frequency above 0.0001, which together covered roughly 99% of the repertoires. The TCS score was defined as the ratio of F50 (clonal expansion) to E x V (chaos), calculated using BLOSUM62-based TCRdist between CDR3 peptides within each V-J. Welch's t-statistics and random forest reduced around 550 V-J features to 10 to 15, which were used in a naive Bayes classifier (R e1071). Through fastp at Q25 and MiXCR, TCRdb rebuilt clones from the public reads, retaining in-frame beta chains. For every CDR3 protein sequence, its rows merge into one entry that carries the most common genes and DNA. These V and J calls are TCRdb output, not the study's own analysis. The sample contains roughly 180,000 distinct CDR3 sequences, about 9.4% of them found a single time. The ten largest make up approximately 20% of the sample.

In regard to this clonotype: The antigen this receptor binds is unknown. Base qualities are not recorded, but no much larger clone differs from it by a single base.

What the study reported, not specific to this receptor: A model built on a 13 V-J signature distinguished ophthalmopathy from stable hyperthyroidism, reaching about 89% sensitivity and around 81% specificity in cross-validation and 80%/75% in testing. Sample size was not statistically predetermined, and blinding of investigators to group allocation was not performed. Most expanded thyroid clonotypes (frequency above 0.001) were also detected in blood, suggesting blood repertoires may reflect thyroid immune responses. In validation, the model predicted progression to ophthalmopathy a median of approximately 6.3 months before onset, with roughly 68% sensitivity and about 75% specificity.

The germline V gene yields SGHVS for CDR1 and FQNEAQ for CDR2. V drops 2 bases and J drops 7 bases, leaving 14 bases in between. Its CDR3 holds 14 amino acids, cysteine through phenylalanine. The read is trimmed to its CDR3 DNA, 42 bases read in frame from base 1. The rearrangement joined TRBV7-8 to TRBJ1-1, and possibly TRBD1, on 6 matching bases. Source material: blood. This TCR derives from a woman younger than 35 with Graves' hyperthyroidism that later progressed to Graves' ophthalmopathy. The DNA reads TGTGCCAGCAGCTTAACTACAGGACAGATTGAAGCTTTCTTT. Its protein is CASSLTTGQIEAFF.